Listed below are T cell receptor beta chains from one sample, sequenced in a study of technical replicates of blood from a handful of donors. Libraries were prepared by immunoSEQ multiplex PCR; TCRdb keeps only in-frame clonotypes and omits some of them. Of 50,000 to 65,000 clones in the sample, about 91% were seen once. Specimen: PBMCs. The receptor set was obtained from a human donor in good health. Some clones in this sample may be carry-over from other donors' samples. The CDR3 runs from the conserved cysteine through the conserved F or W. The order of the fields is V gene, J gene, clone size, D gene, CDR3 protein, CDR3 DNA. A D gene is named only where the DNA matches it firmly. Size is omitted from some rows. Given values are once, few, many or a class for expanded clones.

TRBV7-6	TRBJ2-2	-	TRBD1	CASSLDRTGATGELFF	TGTGCCAGCAGCTTAGATCGGACAGGGGCCACCGGGGAGCTGTTTTTT
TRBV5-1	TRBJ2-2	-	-	CASSLAPSGELFF	TGCGCCAGCAGCTTGGCCCCCAGCGGGGAGCTGTTTTTT
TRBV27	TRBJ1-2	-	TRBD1	CASYTGQGRGYTF	TGTGCCAGCTATACCGGACAGGGCAGGGGCTACACCTTC
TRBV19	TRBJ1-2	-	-	CASSVTTVNYGYTF	TGTGCCAGTAGTGTTACGACAGTTAACTATGGCTACACCTTC
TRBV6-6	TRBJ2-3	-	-	CASRSGRVPDTQYF	TGTGCCAGTCGTAGCGGCAGGGTCCCAGATACGCAGTATTTT
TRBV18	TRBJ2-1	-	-	CASSPGTLYNEQFF	TGTGCCAGCTCACCAGGGACTCTCTACAATGAGCAGTTCTTC
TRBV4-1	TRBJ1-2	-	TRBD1	CASSQGGTGGNYGYTF	TGCGCCAGCAGCCAGGGCGGGACAGGGGGCAACTATGGCTACACCTTC
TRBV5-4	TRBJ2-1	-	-	CASSTGRYNEQFF	TGTGCCAGCAGCACAGGACGGTACAATGAGCAGTTCTTC
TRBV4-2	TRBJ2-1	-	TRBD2	CASSRNLRESSYNEQFF	TGTGCCAGCAGCCGAAATCTGCGGGAGAGCTCCTACAATGAGCAGTTCTTC
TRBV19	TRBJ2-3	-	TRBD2	CASSPLAGDDTQYF	TGTGCCAGTAGCCCGCTAGCGGGGGACGATACGCAGTATTTT
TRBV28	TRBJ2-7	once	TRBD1	CASSLRDRLTSSNSYEQYF	TGTGCCAGCAGTTTAAGGGACAGATTAACTTCCTCAAACTCCTACGAGCAGTACTTC
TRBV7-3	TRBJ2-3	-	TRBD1	CASSLGPGQTQYF	TGTGCCAGCAGCTTAGGACCGGGACAGACGCAGTATTTT
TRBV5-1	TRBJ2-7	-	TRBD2	CASSPGTSGTEQYF	TGCGCCAGCAGCCCCGGGACTAGCGGGACCGAGCAGTACTTC
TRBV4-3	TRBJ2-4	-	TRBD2	CASSQDQGGVDIQYF	TGCGCCAGCAGCCAAGACCAGGGAGGGGTAGACATTCAGTACTTC
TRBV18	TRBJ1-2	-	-	CASSPPLLRGYTF	TGTGCCAGCTCACCGCCCTTATTGAGGGGCTACACCTTC
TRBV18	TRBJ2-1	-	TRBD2	CASSHMGREGLNEQFF	TGTGCCAGCTCCCATATGGGGCGGGAGGGCCTCAATGAGCAGTTCTTC
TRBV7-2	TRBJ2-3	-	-	CASSLGWGHTQYF	TGTGCCAGCAGCTTAGGCTGGGGGCATACGCAGTATTTT
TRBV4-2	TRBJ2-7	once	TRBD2	CASSQDLPTSVSPYEQYF	TGTGCCAGCAGCCAAGATCTCCCGACTAGCGTTTCTCCCTACGAGCAGTACTTC
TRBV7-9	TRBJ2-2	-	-	CASSLIGGPNTGELFF	TGTGCCAGCAGCTTAATCGGGGGTCCGAACACCGGGGAGCTGTTTTTT
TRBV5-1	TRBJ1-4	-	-	CASSHRDEKLFF	TGCGCCAGCTCACACAGGGATGAAAAACTGTTTTTT
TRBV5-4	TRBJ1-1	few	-	CASSLAGVGSTEAFF	TGTGCCAGCAGCTTGGCCGGGGTGGGGAGCACTGAAGCTTTCTTT
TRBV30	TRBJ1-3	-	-	CAWSAYGPRDTIYF	TGTGCCTGGAGTGCCTATGGGCCCCGAGACACCATATATTTT
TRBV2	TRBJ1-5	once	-	CASSSSQGLQPQHF	TGTGCCAGCAGTTCCAGCCAGGGTCTCCAGCCCCAGCATTTT
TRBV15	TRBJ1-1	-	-	CATSREGGNTEAFF	TGTGCCACCAGCAGAGAGGGGGGGAACACTGAAGCTTTCTTT
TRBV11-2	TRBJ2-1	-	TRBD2	CASSVRLAGVGNEQFF	TGTGCCAGCAGCGTGAGACTAGCGGGAGTTGGCAATGAGCAGTTCTTC
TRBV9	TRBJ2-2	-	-	CASSVASRGTGELFF	TGTGCCAGCAGCGTAGCTTCGCGAGGGACCGGGGAGCTGTTTTTT
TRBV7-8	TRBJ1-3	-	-	CASSLALGRTGNTIYF	TGTGCCAGCAGCTTAGCTTTGGGGAGGACTGGAAACACCATATATTTT
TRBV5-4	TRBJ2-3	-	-	CASSPRLERDTQYF	TGTGCCAGCAGTCCCCGACTGGAGAGGGATACGCAGTATTTT
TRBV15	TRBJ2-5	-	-	CATSRDRKETQYF	TGTGCCACCAGCAGAGACAGGAAGGAGACCCAGTACTTC